This entry describes one T cell receptor (beta chain). The data derive from a study of T cell changes during pregnancy in multiple sclerosis. Assay used: immunoSEQ multiplex PCR; TCRdb lists only in-frame clones, some missing. The table records about 33,000 clones, 90% to 95% of them present only once. The CDR3 is 16 residues long. The clonotype originates from a female donor in good health, enrolled as a control in a pregnancy study. This chain joins TRBV12-2 and TRBJ2-7; the table assigns TRBD1, which was not confirmed against the DNA. TRBV12-2 is assigned pseudogene status. Sequenced material: CD4+ T cells from peripheral blood mononuclear cells, taken in the third trimester of pregnancy. The CDR3 region has the DNA TGTGCAAGTCGCCTCCACCAGGGGACAGGGTCTTACGAGCAGTACTTC. Translation: CASRLHQGTGSYEQYF.